This T cell receptor beta chain was identified during a study of blood T cell repertoires in COVID-19 (dated by TCRdb to about 2020). Background on the whole study: Samples covering the acute and convalescent phases of COVID-19 were provided by collaborators in the United States, Italy and Spain. The prospective study material was composed of cDNA or gDNA derived from T cells, B-cell-depleted T cells, or PBMCs. The dataset comprised deeply sampled blood TCRbeta repertoires from subjects exposed to, actively infected with, or recovered from COVID-19. The repertoires were made available in a free public database intended to serve as a resource for research on the immune response to SARS-CoV-2. The samples were drawn from the first 160 participants of the ongoing ImmuneRACE study and from under 1,500 subjects provided by 6 global collaborators. Sample metadata almost always included a de-identified subject ID, COVID-19 status, age in years and sex. Where HLA class I and class II types were available, the types were taken from metadata supplied by the sample provider, not from assay-based typing.

The germline V gene provides CDR1 MDHEN and CDR2 SYDVKM. CDR3 length: 17 amino acids, cysteine to phenylalanine. Only CDR3 DNA is held: 51 bases, read in frame from base 1. V loses 1 base, J loses 5 bases, and the germline ends lie 18 bases apart. Study-wide findings and limitations: The amount of clinical and demographic metadata varied by source and participant and was provided uncurated.

The immunoSEQ Assay, a bias-controlled multiplex PCR, was used to amplify TCRbeta CDR3 regions from genomic DNA. As for the original processing: The number of nucleated cells in each sample was estimated by amplification of reference gene primers within the assay. To quantify the absolute abundance of each unique TCRbeta CDR3 rearrangement, sequence reads were collapsed and filtered. For each sample, productive Simpson clonality was calculated as the square root of Simpson's diversity index across productive rearrangements. Sourced from immuneACCESS, this table was stored by TCRdb with only in-frame sequences that have V and J called. A share of the clones is absent; for the studies checked, an unresolved V gene accounts for under half, and the remainder has no known explanation. From that table come the V and J calls and clone size; the DNA was used to work out D and trimming. The table for this sample lists about 330,000 clones; approximately 88% of them were counted only once. About 5% of the sample is in the top ten clones.

Notes on this clone: Its antigen specificity is not known. Base qualities are not recorded, but no much larger clone differs from it by a single base.

Enrolling through a virtual design, the prospective study's participants ranged in age from roughly 18 to 89 years and lived across some 23 United States geographic areas. Cohort assignment in the prospective study relied on participant-reported clinical history from a screening survey and a study questionnaire. ImmuneRACE Cohort 3 recovered participants were defined by two consecutive negative NP/OP PCR tests, healthcare professional clearance, or symptom resolution. In the prospective study, mobile phlebotomists collected whole blood, serum and a nasopharyngeal or oropharyngeal swab from each participant. Participants in the prospective study had the option to provide additional blood draws and questionnaires over an approximately 2-month period. Before DNA extraction, blood samples from the prospective study were shipped at room temperature or frozen.

The V gene is TRBV28 and the J gene is TRBJ1-5; confidence is insufficient to name the D gene. This clonotype was sampled from a man younger than 40 who had recovered from COVID-19. Sequenced input: PBMCs or T cells enriched from blood (not recorded which). The CDR3 protein is CASSLLARSLFHQPQHF. The DNA sequence is given as TGTGCCAGCAGTTTATTAGCCAGATCTCTTTTCCATCAGCCCCAGCATTTT.